Sequencing of this T cell receptor (beta chain) was carried out in a study of shared clonotypes between healthy human individuals. CD45RO-negative, CCR7-selected cells formed the naive CD8 fraction, which excluded terminally differentiated effector memory CD45RA+ cells. The germline V gene has CDR1 PRHDT and CDR2 FYEKMQ (reference sequence). The CDR3 has 14 amino acids. V was trimmed by 0 bases and J by 0 bases, leaving 6 bases between them. With regard to this clone: The sample contains more than one DNA sequence encoding this CDR3.

The repertoire was sequenced with immunoSEQ multiplex PCR; TCRdb's copy has only in-frame clones and lacks some. The table includes hundreds of thousands of clones, roughly 96% detected once. The sequenced material came from naive CD8+ T cells sorted from blood. This receptor was taken from a woman in her twenties or thirties in good health. This chain uses TRBV13 with TRBJ2-7; D is uncertain. Here the CDR3 DNA reads TGTGCCAGCAGCTTAGGCTCTAGCTCCTACGAGCAGTACTTC. This codes for CASSLGSSSYEQYF.